This T cell receptor beta chain was sequenced in a study of T cell responses to AZD1222 COVID-19 vaccine. Whole-study results and caveats: After two AZD1222 doses, spike-specific TCR breadth and depth rose versus day 0. Seropositive status at baseline applied to only five or six AZD1222 recipients. Only after the peak T cell response were repertoires sampled. Spike-wide coverage was observed for vaccine-associated CD4 TCRs, with dominant responses at 160-218 and 743-854.

Clones were sequenced by immunoSEQ multiplex PCR, and TCRdb holds only the in-frame ones, with some missing. The sample yields 200,000 to 250,000 clones, roughly 94% seen once. V lost 6 bases, J lost 0 bases, and 14 bases lay in between. CDR1 and CDR2 (germline): LNHDA, SQIVND (reference sequence). The CDR3 loop spans 15 amino acids. Of note for this clone: The antigen remains undetermined.

This specimen consisted of peripheral blood, obtained 28 days after the second dose of the MenACWY control vaccine. The TCR was taken from an adult who received the MenACWY meningococcal vaccine as a control. The J gene is TRBJ1-2, the V gene TRBV19; D not certain. The chain's CDR3 is CASRTGTGTNYGYTF. The CDR3 DNA follows: TGTGCCAGTAGGACCGGAACCGGGACTAACTATGGCTACACCTTC.